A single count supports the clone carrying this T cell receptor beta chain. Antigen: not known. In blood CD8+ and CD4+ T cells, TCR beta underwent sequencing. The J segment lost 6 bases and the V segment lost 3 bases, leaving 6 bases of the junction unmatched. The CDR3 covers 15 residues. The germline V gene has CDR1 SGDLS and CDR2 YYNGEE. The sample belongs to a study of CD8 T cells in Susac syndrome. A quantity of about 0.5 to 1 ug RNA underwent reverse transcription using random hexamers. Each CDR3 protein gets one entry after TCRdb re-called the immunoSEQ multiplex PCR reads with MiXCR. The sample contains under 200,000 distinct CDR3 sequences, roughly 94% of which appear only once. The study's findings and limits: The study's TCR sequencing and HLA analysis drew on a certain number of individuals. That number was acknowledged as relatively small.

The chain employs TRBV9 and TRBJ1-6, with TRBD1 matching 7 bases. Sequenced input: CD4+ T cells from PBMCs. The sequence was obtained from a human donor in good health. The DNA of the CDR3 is TGTGCCAGCAGCGGACGGACAGGTCCTAATTCACCCCTCCACTTT. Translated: CASSGRTGPNSPLHF.